This TCR beta chain came from a study of control samples from healthy donors and cancer patients. The V end was cut by 7 bases, the J end by 5 bases, with 20 bases between. The CDR3 has 15 residues. Per the germline V gene, CDR1 is MDHEN and CDR2 is SYDVKM. This clone was found once. This table comes from immunoSEQ multiplex PCR, and its TCRdb copy is limited to in-frame clones, with some not included. Altogether 120,000 to 150,000 clones are present, about 91% being singletons, with the ten largest covering approximately 3%. What was sequenced was blood. This sequence was found in a man younger than 40 in good health. The rearrangement uses TRBV28 and TRBJ1-1; D perhaps matches TRBD1 (6 bases). DNA for the CDR3: TGTGCCAGCACTCTTAGGGGGGGGCGCGGGACTGAAGCTTTCTTT. It codes for CASTLRGGRGTEAFF.